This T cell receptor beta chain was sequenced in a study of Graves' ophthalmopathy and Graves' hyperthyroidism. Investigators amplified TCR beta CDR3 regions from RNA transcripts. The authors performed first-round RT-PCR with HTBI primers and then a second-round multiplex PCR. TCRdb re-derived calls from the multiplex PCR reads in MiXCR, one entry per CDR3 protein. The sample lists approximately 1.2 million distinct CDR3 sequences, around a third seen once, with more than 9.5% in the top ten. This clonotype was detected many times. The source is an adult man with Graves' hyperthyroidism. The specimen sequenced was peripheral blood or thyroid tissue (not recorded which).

CDR3 amino acids: CAVQGLGAEAFF. CDR3 DNA: TGTGCCGTCCAGGGTTTGGGTGCTGAAGCTTTCTTT. The chain carries TRBV10-3 and TRBJ1-1; tentative D call: TRBD1 (5 bases). The CDR3 contains 12 residues. V lost 11 bases to trimming and J lost 6 bases, with 16 bases between them. Germline-derived CDR1 and CDR2 are ENHRY and SYGVKD.